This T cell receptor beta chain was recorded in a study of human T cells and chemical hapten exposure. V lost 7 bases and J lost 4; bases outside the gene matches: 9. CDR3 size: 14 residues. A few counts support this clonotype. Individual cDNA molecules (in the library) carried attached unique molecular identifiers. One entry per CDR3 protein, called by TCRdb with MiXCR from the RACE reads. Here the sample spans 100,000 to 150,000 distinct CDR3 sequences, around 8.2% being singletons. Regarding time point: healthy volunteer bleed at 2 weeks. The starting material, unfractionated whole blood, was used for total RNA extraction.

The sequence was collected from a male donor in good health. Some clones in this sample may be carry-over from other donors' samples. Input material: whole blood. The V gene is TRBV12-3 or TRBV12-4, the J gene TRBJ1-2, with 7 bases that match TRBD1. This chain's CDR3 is CASTDRVGSYGYTF. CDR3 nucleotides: TGTGCCAGCACCGACAGGGTCGGGAGCTATGGCTACACCTTC.